The 15 T cell receptor beta chains below were found in one sample sequenced in a study of regulatory T cells in long-lasting Graves disease. Documented time point: newly diagnosed GD, antithyroid drugs for less than 3 months. PBMC-derived RNA was used for the TCR library. Building of the TCR beta libraries involved iRepertoire HTBI primers and Arm-PCR of CDR3 regions. TCRdb used MiXCR to reprocess the multiplex PCR reads, holding one entry per CDR3 protein. Of roughly 380,000 distinct CDR3 sequences listed, approximately 16% are singletons. The same specimen was also included in a second study, on T cells in Graves' hyperthyroidism and ophthalmopathy.

Here the sequenced sample was peripheral blood mononuclear cells (PBMCs), taken at new diagnosis, from a patient treated with antithyroid drugs. The receptors were sampled from a man between 35 and 55 years old with Graves disease.

CDR3 nucleotides: TGTGCCAGCTCACCTGGTGTCGACTCTGGGGCCAACGTCCTGACTTTC. This translates into CASSPGVDSGANVLTF. The genes are TRBV18 and TRBJ2-6; D not resolved. CDR3 size: 16 residues. The germline CDR1 and CDR2 sequences are KGHSH and LQKENI. V lost 3 bases and J 0 bases, leaving 9 bases between the germline ends.

The rearrangement links TRBV29-1 to TRBJ2-1, with D possibly TRBD1 on 5 matching bases. CDR3 length equals 13 residues. CDR1 and CDR2 (germline): SQVTM, ANQGSEA. Trimming cost V 4 bases and J 3 bases, with 10 bases left between them. CDR3 sequence: CSVGGQGYNEQFF. The CDR3 DNA follows: TGCAGCGTTGGGGGTCAGGGCTACAATGAGCAGTTCTTC.

The genes are TRBV12-3 or TRBV12-4 and TRBJ1-1; D remains ambiguous. Between the trimmed V and J ends, which lost 3 bases and 1 base, there was a span of 6 bases. CDR3 size: 13 residues. The CDR3 bases are TGTGCCAGCAGTTTTCTGGCGAACACTGAAGCTTTCTTT. Its translation is CASSFLANTEAFF.

This chain joins TRBV15 and TRBJ1-5, with D possibly TRBD1 on 5 matching bases. The V and J ends lost 3 bases and 7 bases respectively, with 22 bases between them. The CDR3 has 17 residues. Germline V gene sequence: CDR1 LNHNV, CDR2 YYDKDF (reference sequence). CDR3 nucleotide sequence: TGTGCCACCAGCAGGGATTGGGGAGGGGTGAGAGGACAGCCCCAGCATTTT. Amino acid sequence: CATSRDWGGVRGQPQHF.

This clonotype has ten or more counts. V usage is TRBV7-9 and J usage is TRBJ1-6; TRBD1 matches 9 bases. This CDR3 is 14 amino acids long. The junction had 6 bases not matched to a gene; V was cut back by 5 bases and J by 10 bases. The germline V gene encodes CDR1 SEHNR and CDR2 FQNEAQ (reference sequence). The CDR3 DNA reads as TGTGCCAGCAGCACCCGGGACAGGGCCTCACCCCTCCACTTT. It encodes CASSTRDRASPLHF. Full variable domain (missing parts from reference TRBV7-9 and TRBJ1-6): DTGVSQNPRHKITKRGQNVTFRCDPISEHNRLYWYRQTLGQGPEFLTYFQNEAQLEKSRLLSDRFSAERPKGSFSTLEIQRTEQGDSAMYLCASSTRDRASPLHFGNGTRLTVT.

This clonotype was recorded many times. The gene calls are TRBV12-3 or TRBV12-4 and TRBJ2-7, with 9 bases fitting TRBD2. The CDR3 totals 14 residues. J was trimmed by 2 bases and V by 3 bases; bases with no gene match: 2. DNA of the CDR3: TGTGCCAGCAGTTTGGTAGCGGGGGCCTACGAGCAGTACTTC. This translates into CASSLVAGAYEQYF.

This clonotype was seen repeatedly, ten times or more. The rearrangement joins TRBV7-2 to TRBJ2-3; D is perhaps TRBD1 (5 bases). Germline V gives CDR1 SGHTA, CDR2 FQGNSA. V was cut by 2 bases and J by 0 bases, with 12 bases left in between. The CDR3 covers 16 residues. The CDR3: CASSLNWGPSTDTQYF. DNA for the CDR3: TGTGCCAGCAGCTTAAATTGGGGCCCTAGCACAGATACGCAGTATTTT.

The chain links TRBV5-1 to TRBJ2-3; 12 bases agree with TRBD2. The CDR3 loop spans 18 amino acids. The junction had 15 bases not matched to a gene; V was cut back by 6 bases and J by 4 bases. Germline V CDR1 and CDR2: SGHRS, YFSETQ. The CDR3: CASNVGLAGGSVADTQYF. CDR3 DNA sequence: TGCGCCAGCAACGTGGGGCTAGCGGGGGGGTCAGTCGCAGATACGCAGTATTTT.

There are many counts of this clonotype. The chain joins TRBV5-5 to TRBJ2-5, with D maybe TRBD1 (6 bases). The length of the CDR3 is 13 residues. V lost 4 bases and J lost 4, with 11 bases in between. Germline CDR1 reads SGHKS; CDR2 reads YYEKEE (reference sequence). The CDR3 DNA reads TGTGCCAGCAGCGACGGGACAATAGAGACCCAGTACTTC. It is translated as CASSDGTIETQYF.

The chain employs TRBV12-3 or TRBV12-4 and TRBJ2-2; D remains unclear. V shed 2 bases and J shed 5 bases, with 9 bases lying between them. CDR3 length: 14 amino acids. The CDR3 sequence is CASSLRQSTGELFF. The CDR3 nucleotides are TGTGCCAGCAGTTTAAGGCAATCAACCGGGGAGCTGTTTTTT.

At least ten counts were recorded for this clonotype. V is TRBV6-1 and J is TRBJ1-3; 8 nucleotides line up with TRBD1. V trimming: 6 bases; J trimming: 4 bases; junction bases outside the gene matches: 8. The CDR3 length is 15 residues. The germline gives CDR1 MNHNS, CDR2 SASEGT. CDR3 DNA: TGTGCCAGCAGCAGACCGTGGGACAGGGGAAACACCATATATTTT. Translating gives CASSRPWDRGNTIYF.

This clonotype was seen at least ten times. The V and J genes are TRBV3-1 and TRBJ2-5; TRBD1 is a possible D gene (5 bases). The length of the CDR3 is 13 residues. V was trimmed by 5 bases and J by 5 bases, leaving 12 bases between them. Germline loops: CDR1 LGHDT, CDR2 YNNKEL (reference sequence). Written as DNA, the CDR3 is TGTGCCAGCAGCTATTGGGGCGCGGAGACCCAGTACTTC. Amino acid sequence: CASSYWGAETQYF.

The chain joins TRBV4-3 to TRBJ1-1; TRBD1 is a possible D gene (5 bases). The ends were cut back, 3 bases at V and 5 bases at J, with 10 bases in the middle. Germline assignment: CDR1 LGHNA and CDR2 YSLEER. The CDR3 sequence is 13 residues long. CDR3 nucleotides: TGCGCCAGCAGCCAGTCAGGGTGGACTGAAGCTTTCTTT. This sequence encodes CASSQSGWTEAFF.

This clonotype was seen a few times. This chain's CDR3 is CSAPRGSRTDTQYF. CDR3 DNA sequence: TGCAGCGCCCCGAGGGGCAGTAGGACAGATACGCAGTATTTT. The genes are TRBV29-1 and TRBJ2-3, with D possibly called TRBD1 or TRBD2 (5 bases each). CDR1 and CDR2 from the germline V gene are SQVTM and ANQGSEA. The CDR3 length is 14 residues. V was pared by 7 bases and J by 3 bases, with 17 bases between.

This clonotype was counted a single time. This may stem from a read error, because a much larger clone lies one nucleotide away. The chain links TRBV20-1 to TRBJ1-5; D gene unclear. From germline, CDR1 is DFQATT and CDR2 SNEGSKA (reference sequence). The CDR3 runs 12 residues. The CDR3 nucleotides are TGCAGTGCTAGTTCCTCCAATCAGCCCCGGCATTTT. Translation: CSASSSNQPRHF.